The T cell receptor beta chain described here comes from a study of graft-versus-host responses after intestinal transplantation. Clones were sequenced by immunoSEQ multiplex PCR, and TCRdb holds only the in-frame ones, with some missing. The data contain nearly 110,000 clones, 87% of them singletons. With regard to this clone: Its matching antigen is unknown.

Trimming shortened V by 0 bases and J by 1 base, and 7 bases separated the two germline ends. Germline V gene lookup returns CDR1 SGHKS and CDR2 YYEKEE (reference sequence). This CDR3 comprises 14 residues. The specimen was unstimulated CD4+ T cells sorted from spleen or lymph node cells, collected before transplant. The sequence was collected from a human donor who was the organ donor for an intestinal transplant. This chain uses TRBV5-5 with TRBJ1-1, with D unresolved. The DNA for the CDR3 is TGTGCCAGCAGCTTGGCAGCCCAGAACACTGAAGCTTTCTTT. Protein product: CASSLAAQNTEAFF.